These 25 T cell receptor beta chains came from one sample sequenced in a study of Graves' ophthalmopathy and Graves' hyperthyroidism. The authors amplified TCR beta CDR3 regions, and they did so from RNA transcripts for repertoire sequencing. After a first-round RT-PCR with HTBI primers, a second-round multiplex PCR was run. TCRdb independently ran MiXCR on the multiplex PCR reads; one entry per CDR3 protein. Among around 1.1 million distinct CDR3 sequences listed, approximately 35% were seen once. The sequencing input was peripheral blood or thyroid tissue (not recorded which). These receptors were collected from an adult man with Graves' hyperthyroidism.

The sample holds many counts of this clonotype. The genes are TRBV7-2 and TRBJ2-7; tentative D call: TRBD2 (5 bases). In germline, CDR1 is SGHTA, CDR2 FQGNSA. With 5 bases removed from V and 7 bases from J, the gap between germline ends came to 18 bases. The CDR3 spans 14 residues. CDR3 nucleotide sequence: TGTGCCAGCAGCCGGGATCTAGGGCCGGGAGAGCAGTACTTC. Its translation is CASSRDLGPGEQYF.

This clonotype showed up just once. The rearrangement uses TRBV7-2 and TRBJ1-4; D ambiguous. The CDR3 consists of 14 residues. CDR1 is SGHTA, CDR2 FQGNSA, per germline. The V and J ends lost 0 bases and 8 bases respectively, with 10 bases between them. Here the CDR3 reads CASSLAAEVEKLFF. CDR3 DNA: TGTGCCAGCAGCTTAGCGGCCGAGGTGGAAAAACTGTTTTTT.

V usage is TRBV12-3 or TRBV12-4 and J usage is TRBJ2-2; D is undetermined. The length of the CDR3 is 16 residues. CDR3 sequence reads: CASGTYTIGYTGELFF. The DNA of the CDR3 is TGTGCTAGTGGTACCTACACAATTGGGTACACCGGGGAGCTGTTTTTT.

CDR3 in DNA: TGTGCCAGCAGTCCGGCTGGACAGGGGAGCCATCAGCCCCAGCATTTT. It translates to CASSPAGQGSHQPQHF. The rearrangement links TRBV27 to TRBJ1-5, with 9 positions matching TRBD1. Per the germline V gene, CDR1 is MNHEY and CDR2 is SMNVEV (reference sequence). Germline trimming cut 5 bases from V and 5 bases from J; bases unmatched to any gene: 10. The CDR3 loop spans 16 amino acids.

V gene TRBV7-3 combines with J gene TRBJ1-2; 9 positions match TRBD1. V lost 0 bases, J lost 2 bases, and 1 base stayed unmatched. The CDR3 sequence is 15 residues long. Per the germline V gene, CDR1 is SGHTA and CDR2 is FQGTGA. CDR3 DNA sequence: TGTGCCAGCAGCTTAACGGGGACAGGGAACTATGGCTACACCTTC. Encoded protein: CASSLTGTGNYGYTF.

The chain combines TRBV10-3 with TRBJ1-6; TRBD1 aligns across 7 bases. The germline V gene encodes CDR1 ENHRY and CDR2 SYGVKD. This CDR3 has 13 amino acids. V dropped 6 bases and J dropped 9; count of bases not matched to a gene: 5. The CDR3 sequence: CAIRGTVSSPLHF. The CDR3, as DNA: TGTGCCATCAGGGGGACAGTCTCTTCACCCCTCCACTTT.

The chain recombines TRBV29-1 with TRBJ1-2; tentatively, D is TRBD1 (6 bases). V lost 1 base and J 7 bases, leaving 16 bases between the germline ends. There are 14 residues in the CDR3. Per germline, CDR1 SQVTM and CDR2 ANQGSEA. The DNA of the CDR3 is TGCAGCGTTGAAGGGGACAAGAGGGGAAGTGGCTACACCTTC. Translating it yields CSVEGDKRGSGYTF.

This clonotype has a count of ten or more. This chain joins TRBV12-5 and TRBJ1-1, with D uncertain. Germline assignment: CDR1 LGHNT and CDR2 FRNRAP. V was trimmed by 1 base and J by 3 bases, leaving 3 bases between them. The CDR3 covers 12 residues. This CDR3 is CASGLDYTEAFF. The CDR3 coding sequence is TGTGCTAGTGGTTTGGACTACACTGAAGCTTTCTTT. The full variable domain, with the rest looked up from reference TRBV12-5 and TRBJ1-1, is DARVTQTPRHKVTEMGQEVTMRCQPILGHNTVFWYRQTMMQGLELLAYFRNRAPLDDSGMPKDRFSAEMPDATLATLKIQPSEPRDSAVYFCASGLDYTEAFFGQGTRLTVV.

Note on this clonotype: As the CDR3 is not closed by the conserved phenylalanine or tryptophan, this likely results from a read error. The limits of the CDR3 on the DNA are not certain, so only TCRdb's listed CDR3 is given. The chain couples TRBV9 to TRBJ2-2; TRBD1 reflects the table's D call only, with no check against the DNA. The CDR3 extends over 18 residues, inclusive of both ends. Germline V lookup: CDR1 SGDLS, CDR2 YYNGEE. CDR3 protein: CASTKEQGGIGEHRGAVV.

This clonotype was observed at least ten times. The chain couples TRBV5-1 to TRBJ2-5; 10 bases align to TRBD2. This CDR3 has 13 amino acids. The germline CDR1 and CDR2 sequences are SGHRS and YFSETQ. The ends lost 0 bases at V and 9 bases at J; junction bases unmatched: 2. The CDR3 here is CASSLGLAGPQYF. Written as DNA, the CDR3 is TGCGCCAGCAGCTTGGGACTAGCGGGTCCCCAGTACTTC.

CDR3: CASSPPGPRKEKLFF. As DNA, the CDR3 is TGTGCCAGCAGTCCTCCGGGTCCTCGGAAGGAAAAACTGTTTTTT. J is TRBJ1-4 and V is TRBV6-5; no definite D call. This CDR3 has 15 residues. Germline V CDR1 and CDR2: MNHEY, SVGAGI. The V end was cut by 5 bases, the J end by 8 bases, with 18 bases between.

This clonotype was seen many times. The chain combines TRBV7-8 with TRBJ2-6; maybe TRBD1 (6 bases). Germline loops: CDR1 SGHVS, CDR2 FQNEAQ. This CDR3 spans 16 amino acids. V shed 6 bases and J shed 0 bases, with 12 bases lying between them. DNA for the CDR3: TGTGCCAGCAGTTTTACAGGGAGCTCTGGGGCCAACGTCCTGACTTTC. Residues: CASSFTGSSGANVLTF.

This sequence joins TRBV10-3 and TRBJ2-7, with 7 bases matching TRBD1. Germline CDR1 and CDR2: ENHRY and SYGVKD. CDR3 length equals 13 residues. With V trimmed by 10 bases and J by 5 bases, 11 bases remained unmatched. DNA for the CDR3: TGTGCCAGCTACACTTGGGACAGCCACGAGCAGTACTTC. Amino acids: CASYTWDSHEQYF.

The gene calls are TRBV10-3 and TRBJ2-7; the match to TRBD2 covers 7 bases. With 3 bases clipped from V and 2 bases from J, the junction kept 7 bases outside the gene matches. The CDR3 loop spans 15 amino acids. Germline V gives CDR1 ENHRY, CDR2 SYGVKD. CDR3 bases: TGTGCCATCAGTGAAGGGCGGGAGCGGGCCTACGAGCAGTACTTC. Translation: CAISEGRERAYEQYF.

The V call is TRBV29-1, the J call TRBJ1-1; 10 positions match TRBD1. The germline gives CDR1 SQVTM, CDR2 ANQGSEA. The CDR3 covers 13 residues. The ends lost 7 bases at V and 1 base at J; junction bases unmatched: 3. The chain's CDR3 is CSGDRGPNTEAFF. CDR3 bases: TGCAGCGGAGACAGGGGGCCGAACACTGAAGCTTTCTTT. The full variable domain, its missing parts supplied by reference TRBV29-1 and TRBJ1-1, is SAVISQKPSRDICQRGTSLTIQCQVDSQVTMMFWYRQQPGQSLTLIATANQGSEATYESGFVIDKFPISRPNLTFSTLTVSNMSPEDSSIYLCSGDRGPNTEAFFGQGTRLTVV.

This clonotype was detected ten times or more. Here the CDR3 reads CASSRRWMYEQYF. The CDR3 nucleotides read TGTGCCAGCAGCCGACGGTGGATGTACGAGCAGTACTTC. This chain joins TRBV7-2 and TRBJ2-7; D unresolved. Germline values: CDR1 SGHTA, CDR2 FQGNSA. This CDR3 is 13 amino acids long. Trimming stripped 5 bases from V and 4 bases from J, with 12 bases between.

Notes on this clonotype: A clone one base away is much larger, so this may be a read error. It is likely a read error, because the conserved phenylalanine at the end of the CDR3 is missing. The CDR3 sequence is CASSVATDQPQHL. DNA of the CDR3: TGTGCCAGCAGCGTAGCAACCGATCAGCCCCAGCATCTT. The chain recombines TRBV9 with TRBJ1-5; D uncertain. This CDR3 contains 13 residues. Trimming removed 0 bases at V and 5 bases at J, with 6 bases between. CDR1 and CDR2 (germline): SGDLS, YYNGEE.

Only a few counts were recorded for this clonotype. The chain uses TRBV6-6 and TRBJ2-5; 7 nucleotides line up with TRBD1. The germline V gene has CDR1 MNHNY and CDR2 SVGAGI (reference sequence). The junction had 13 bases not matched to a gene; V was cut back by 5 bases and J by 1 base. The CDR3 is made up of 17 amino acids. CDR3 nucleotides: TGTGCCAGCAGTCCAAGGGACAGTCTAGAGTCCCAAGAGACCCAGTACTTC. This gives the protein CASSPRDSLESQETQYF.

The rearrangement links TRBV20-1 to TRBJ2-5; no clear D. Per the germline V gene, CDR1 is DFQATT and CDR2 is SNEGSKA (reference sequence). V lost 7 bases to trimming and J lost 5 bases, with 14 bases between them. This CDR3 region has 12 residues. The CDR3 DNA is TGCAGTGAGGCAAGGTTCGGCGAGACCCAGTACTTC. This sequence encodes CSEARFGETQYF.

This clonotype was recorded many times. V is TRBV12-3 or TRBV12-4 and J is TRBJ1-1, with TRBD1 identical over 7 bases. The trim removed 7 bases at V and 4 bases at J, leaving 3 bases unmatched. The CDR3 has 12 residues. The CDR3 here is CASKGGFTEAFF. In DNA form, the CDR3 reads TGTGCCAGCAAAGGGGGCTTCACTGAAGCTTTCTTT.

The V and J genes are TRBV2 and TRBJ2-7, with a possible D match to TRBD1 (6 bases). This CDR3 region has 19 residues. Trimming pared 0 bases from V and 3 bases from J, leaving 24 bases between. The germline V gene encodes CDR1 SNHLY and CDR2 FYNNEI. CDR3 nucleotides: TGTGCCAGCAGTGAAGCTGAGGGGGTAGCGTCTTCGTTGGGCTACGAGCAGTACTTC. It yields the protein CASSEAEGVASSLGYEQYF.

In its sample, this clonotype was seen many times. This chain connects TRBV29-1 to TRBJ2-5, with 7 bases aligning to TRBD2. Germline-derived CDR1 and CDR2 are SQVTM and ANQGSEA. V trimming: 6 bases; J trimming: 5 bases; junction bases outside the gene matches: 3. The CDR3 sequence is 11 residues long. CDR3 sequence: CSVWDYETQYF. The CDR3 bases are TGCAGCGTGTGGGACTATGAGACCCAGTACTTC.

The genes are TRBV7-3 and TRBJ2-7; the D gene is possibly TRBD1 (6 bases). The CDR3 has 19 amino acids. Trimming removed 3 bases from V and 2 bases from J, with 26 bases in between. Germline CDR1 and CDR2: SGHTA and FQGTGA. For the CDR3, the DNA is TGTGCCAGCAGCTTCCGTGCCAGAGAGGTCACAGGGATTCCCTACGAGCAGTACTTC. Its protein product is CASSFRAREVTGIPYEQYF.

The chain uses TRBV12-3 or TRBV12-4 and TRBJ2-6, with D perhaps matching TRBD1 (5 bases). The CDR3 loop spans 13 amino acids. V was cut by 5 bases and J by 5 bases, with 7 bases left in between. This CDR3 is CASSQDRANVLTF. CDR3 nucleotide sequence: TGTGCCAGCAGTCAGGACAGGGCCAACGTCCTGACTTTC.

This clonotype was counted at least ten times. V gene TRBV10-2 combines with J gene TRBJ1-5; TRBD1 matches at 7 bases. Germline V lookup: CDR1 WSHSY, CDR2 SAAADI. Trimming cost V 6 bases and J 0 bases; bases outside gene matches: 5. This CDR3 comprises 15 residues. CDR3 in amino acids: CASRAGTASNQPQHF. CDR3 nucleotides: TGCGCCAGCAGGGCCGGGACAGCTAGCAATCAGCCCCAGCATTTT.